The 14 T cell receptor beta chains listed next were all sequenced from one sample in a study of blood T cell repertoires in COVID-19. Only in-frame clones appear in the TCRdb table, and some are missing; sequencing was by immunoSEQ multiplex PCR. Of some 70,000 clones listed, about nine tenths are singletons. The sample was peripheral blood. Receptors originate from a man aged 50 to 60 with active COVID-19.

The rearrangement uses TRBV18 and TRBJ2-7; the D gene is possibly TRBD1 (7 bases). The CDR3 loop spans 15 amino acids. V was cut by 5 bases and J by 2 bases, with 16 bases left in between. Looked up from germline, CDR1 is KGHSH and CDR2 is LQKENI. CDR3: CASSTTGWGAYEQYF. CDR3 DNA sequence: TGTGCCAGCTCAACGACAGGGTGGGGGGCCTACGAGCAGTACTTC. Using reference TRBV18 and TRBJ2-7 for the parts outside the CDR3, the full variable domain is NAGVMQNPRHLVRRRGQEARLRCSPMKGHSHVYWYRQLPEEGLKFMVYLQKENIIDESGMPKERFSAEFPKEGPSILRIQQVVRGDSAAYFCASSTTGWGAYEQYFGPGTRLTVT.

The rearrangement joins TRBV5-1 to TRBJ2-3, with TRBD2 matching over 10 bases. Germline-derived CDR1 and CDR2 are SGHRS and YFSETQ. The CDR3 totals 15 residues. J lost 4 bases, V lost 2 bases, and 4 bases had no gene match. CDR3 sequence: CASSLEGTSADTQYF. DNA of the CDR3: TGCGCCAGCAGCTTAGAAGGGACTAGCGCAGATACGCAGTATTTT.

The chain has TRBV19 and TRBJ2-5; 7 bases agree with TRBD1. CDR1 and CDR2 from the germline V gene are LNHDA and SQIVND (reference sequence). The CDR3 sequence is 14 residues long. Trimming cost V 4 bases and J 2 bases; bases outside gene matches: 4. CDR3 protein: CASSRGRGQETQYF. CDR3 nucleotides: TGTGCCAGTAGTAGGGGCAGGGGGCAAGAGACCCAGTACTTC.

V is TRBV7-9 and J is TRBJ2-7; 8 bases map to TRBD1. The CDR3 is 15 amino acids. With 5 bases clipped from V and 6 bases from J, the junction kept 12 bases outside the gene matches. Germline-derived CDR1 and CDR2 are SEHNR and FQNEAQ (reference sequence). The CDR3 bases are TGTGCCAGCAGCCTCATAGGGACAGGAGGCCGCGAGCAGTACTTC. As protein: CASSLIGTGGREQYF. Variable domain in full (rest from reference TRBV7-9 and TRBJ2-7): DTGVSQNPRHKITKRGQNVTFRCDPISEHNRLYWYRQTLGQGPEFLTYFQNEAQLEKSRLLSDRFSAERPKGSFSTLEIQRTEQGDSAMYLCASSLIGTGGREQYFGPGTRLTVT.

This chain links TRBV7-6 with TRBJ2-1; perhaps TRBD2 as D (6 bases). V gave up 3 bases and J gave up 7 bases, with 10 bases separating them. In germline, CDR1 is SGHVS, CDR2 FNYEAQ. The CDR3 runs 13 residues. This chain's CDR3 is CASSLAGLNEQFF. CDR3 in DNA: TGTGCCAGCAGCTTGGCGGGGCTAAATGAGCAGTTCTTC.

In regard to this clone: Compared with germline, one end of the junction differs, possibly owing to a read error. The V call is TRBV12-3 or TRBV12-4, the J call TRBJ1-2, with 9 bases lining up with TRBD1. The CDR3 loop spans 13 amino acids. CDR3 sequence: CASRPAYNRGPDW. The CDR3 DNA is TGTGCCAGCAGACCGGCATACAACAGGGGGCCCGATTGG.

This chain links TRBV7-2 with TRBJ1-1, with 7 bases fitting TRBD1. Trimming at V came to 5 bases and at J to 3 bases, leaving 3 bases not matched to a gene. Germline lookup yields CDR1 SGHTA and CDR2 FQGNSA. This CDR3 spans 13 amino acids. CDR3 in amino acids: CASSRGQHTEAFF. CDR3 in DNA: TGTGCCAGCAGCCGGGGACAGCACACTGAAGCTTTCTTT.

The chain carries TRBV5-6 and TRBJ1-2, with 10 bases matching TRBD1. The CDR3 length is 15 residues. Unmatched junction bases numbered 5, after V lost 6 bases and J lost 0 bases. Germline V gene data show CDR1 as SGHDT and CDR2 as YYEEEE. CDR3 protein: CASNAGTGANYGYTF. CDR3 nucleotides: TGTGCCAGCAACGCCGGGACAGGGGCTAACTATGGCTACACCTTC.

The CDR3 coding sequence is TGTGCCAGCAGTAGTAGCGTGCCCTCCTACGAGCAGTACTTC. Its protein product is CASSSSVPSYEQYF. This chain connects TRBV7-2 to TRBJ2-7; TRBD2 might be the D (5 bases). The V and J ends lost 6 bases and 0 bases respectively, with 12 bases between them. This CDR3 comprises 14 residues. Germline lookup yields CDR1 SGHTA and CDR2 FQGNSA.

V usage is TRBV18 and J usage is TRBJ1-1, with D unresolved. V lost 1 base and J 3 bases, leaving 12 bases between the germline ends. The germline V gene has CDR1 KGHSH and CDR2 LQKENI. This CDR3 is 15 amino acids long. Here the CDR3 reads CASSPRRSRDTEAFF. The CDR3, as DNA: TGTGCCAGCTCACCACGAAGGTCCCGGGACACTGAAGCTTTCTTT.

V and J are TRBV19 and TRBJ1-2; D is uncertain. The CDR3 runs to 15 residues. Trimming took 4 bases from V and 3 from J, leaving 15 bases between them. CDR1 is LNHDA, CDR2 SQIVND, per germline (reference sequence). The CDR3 is CASSTWRTWDYGYTF. The CDR3 DNA sequence: TGTGCCAGTAGTACGTGGAGGACGTGGGACTATGGCTACACCTTC.

This rearrangement joins TRBV7-2 to TRBJ2-3, with unresolved D. This CDR3 is built from 11 residues. Trimming left V 4 bases short and J 4 bases short, with 3 bases between. Germline V lookup: CDR1 SGHTA, CDR2 FQGNSA. CDR3 nucleotide sequence: TGTGCCAGCAGCTACTCAGATACGCAGTATTTT. Its translation: CASSYSDTQYF.

This chain links TRBV5-1 with TRBJ1-1; D might be TRBD1 (5 bases). Germline values: CDR1 SGHRS, CDR2 YFSETQ. Between the trimmed V and J ends, which lost 2 bases and 5 bases, there was a span of 10 bases. The CDR3 is 13 amino acids. CDR3 protein: CASSFGAGTEAFF. Written as DNA, the CDR3 is TGCGCCAGCAGCTTCGGGGCGGGAACTGAAGCTTTCTTT. The full variable domain, rest sourced from reference TRBV5-1 and TRBJ1-1, is KAGVTQTPRYLIKTRGQQVTLSCSPISGHRSVSWYQQTPGQGLQFLFEYFSETQRNKGNFPGRFSGRQFSNSRSEMNVSTLELGDSALYLCASSFGAGTEAFFGQGTRLTVV.

This clone has a single count. This sequence joins TRBV18 and TRBJ1-1; possible D gene TRBD1, 6 bases. The V end lost 1 base, the J end lost 4 bases, and 13 bases lay between the germline ends. CDR3 length: 15 amino acids. The germline CDR1 and CDR2 sequences are KGHSH and LQKENI. The chain's CDR3 is CASSPLGAGGTEAFF. The CDR3 nucleotides are TGTGCCAGCTCACCACTGGGGGCTGGAGGCACTGAAGCTTTCTTT.